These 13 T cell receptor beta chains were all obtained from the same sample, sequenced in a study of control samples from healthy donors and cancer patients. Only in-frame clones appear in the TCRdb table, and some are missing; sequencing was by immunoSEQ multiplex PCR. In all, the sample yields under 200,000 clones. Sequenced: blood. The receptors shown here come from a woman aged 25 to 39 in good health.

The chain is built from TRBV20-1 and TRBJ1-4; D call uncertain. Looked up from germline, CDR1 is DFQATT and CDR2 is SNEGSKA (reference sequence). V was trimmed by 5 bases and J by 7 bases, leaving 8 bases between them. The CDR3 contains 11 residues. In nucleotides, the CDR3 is TGCAGTGCTCCACAAGGTGAAAAACTGTTTTTT. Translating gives CSAPQGEKLFF.

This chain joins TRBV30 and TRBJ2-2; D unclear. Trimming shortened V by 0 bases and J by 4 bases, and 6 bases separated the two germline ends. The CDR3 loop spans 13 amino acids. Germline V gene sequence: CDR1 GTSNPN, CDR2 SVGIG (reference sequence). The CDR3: CAWSVIPTGELFF. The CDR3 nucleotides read TGTGCCTGGAGTGTAATTCCCACCGGGGAGCTGTTTTTT.

CDR3 in DNA: TGTGCCAGCAGTTTCGACGGTTACTATGGCTACACCTTC. Translating gives CASSFDGYYGYTF. This rearrangement joins TRBV6-5 to TRBJ1-2; D ambiguous. The germline V gene encodes CDR1 MNHEY and CDR2 SVGAGI. Trimming shortened V by 4 bases and J by 3 bases, and 9 bases separated the two germline ends. This CDR3 comprises 13 residues.

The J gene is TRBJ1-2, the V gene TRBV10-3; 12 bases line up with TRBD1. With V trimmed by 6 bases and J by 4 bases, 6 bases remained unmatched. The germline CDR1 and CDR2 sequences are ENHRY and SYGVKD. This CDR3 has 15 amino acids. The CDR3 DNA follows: TGTGCCATCAGGGGACAGGGGGCGGCCCCCTATGGCTACACCTTC. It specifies CAIRGQGAAPYGYTF.

In DNA form, the CDR3 reads TGCGCCAGCAGCTTGGCCGGGGGACTGAACACTGAAGCTTTCTTT. This gives the protein CASSLAGGLNTEAFF. This rearrangement joins TRBV5-1 to TRBJ1-1, with D maybe TRBD1 (5 bases). The CDR3 runs to 15 residues. Trimming cost V 0 bases and J 0 bases, with 9 bases left between them. Germline CDR1 SGHRS, CDR2 YFSETQ.

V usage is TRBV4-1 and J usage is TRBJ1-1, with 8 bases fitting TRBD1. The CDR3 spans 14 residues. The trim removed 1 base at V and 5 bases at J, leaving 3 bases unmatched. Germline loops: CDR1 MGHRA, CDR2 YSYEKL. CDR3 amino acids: CASSQGTGRTEAFF. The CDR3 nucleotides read TGCGCCAGCAGCCAAGGGACAGGGAGGACTGAAGCTTTCTTT.

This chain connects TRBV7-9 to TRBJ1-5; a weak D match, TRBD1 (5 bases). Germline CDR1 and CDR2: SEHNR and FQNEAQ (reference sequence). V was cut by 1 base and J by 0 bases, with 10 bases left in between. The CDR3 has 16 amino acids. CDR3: CASSLGGQGSNQPQHF. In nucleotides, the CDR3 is TGTGCCAGCAGCTTAGGTGGCCAGGGTAGCAATCAGCCCCAGCATTTT.

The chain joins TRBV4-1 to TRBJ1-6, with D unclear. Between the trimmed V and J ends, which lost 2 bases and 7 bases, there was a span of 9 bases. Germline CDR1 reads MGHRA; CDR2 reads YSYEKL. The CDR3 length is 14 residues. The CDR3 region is CASSQFLINSPLHF. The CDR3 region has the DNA TGCGCCAGCAGCCAATTCTTGATCAATTCACCCCTCCACTTT.

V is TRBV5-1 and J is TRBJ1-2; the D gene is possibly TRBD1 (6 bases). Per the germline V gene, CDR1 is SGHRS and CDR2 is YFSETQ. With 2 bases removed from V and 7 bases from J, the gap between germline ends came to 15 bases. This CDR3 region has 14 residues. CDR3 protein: CASSFDRDIGGYTF. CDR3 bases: TGCGCCAGCAGCTTCGACCGGGACATAGGTGGCTACACCTTC.

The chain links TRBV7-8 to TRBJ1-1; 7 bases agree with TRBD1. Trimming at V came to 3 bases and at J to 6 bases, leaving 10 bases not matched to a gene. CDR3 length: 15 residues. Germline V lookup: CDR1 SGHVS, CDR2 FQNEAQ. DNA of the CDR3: TGTGCCAGCAGCTTGACAGGGAGGTGGTTTGCTGAAGCTTTCTTT. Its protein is CASSLTGRWFAEAFF.

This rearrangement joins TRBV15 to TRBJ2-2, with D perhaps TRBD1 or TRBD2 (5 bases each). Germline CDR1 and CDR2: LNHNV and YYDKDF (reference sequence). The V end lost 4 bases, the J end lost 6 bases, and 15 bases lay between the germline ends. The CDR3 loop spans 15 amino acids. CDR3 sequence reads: CATSTSGTVSGELFF. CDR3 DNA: TGTGCCACCAGCACGTCTGGGACGGTCTCCGGGGAGCTGTTTTTT. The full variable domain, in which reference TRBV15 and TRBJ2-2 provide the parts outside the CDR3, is DAMVIQNPRYQVTQFGKPVTLSCSQTLNHNVMYWYQQKSSQAPKLLFHYYDKDFNNEADTPDNFQSRRPNTSFCFLDIRSPGLGDTAMYLCATSTSGTVSGELFFGEGSRLTVL.

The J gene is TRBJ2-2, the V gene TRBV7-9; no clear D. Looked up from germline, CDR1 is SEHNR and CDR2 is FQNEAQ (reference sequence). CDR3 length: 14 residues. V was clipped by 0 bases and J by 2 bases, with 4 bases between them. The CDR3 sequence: CASSLAVNTGELFF. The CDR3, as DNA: TGTGCCAGCAGCTTAGCAGTAAACACCGGGGAGCTGTTTTTT.

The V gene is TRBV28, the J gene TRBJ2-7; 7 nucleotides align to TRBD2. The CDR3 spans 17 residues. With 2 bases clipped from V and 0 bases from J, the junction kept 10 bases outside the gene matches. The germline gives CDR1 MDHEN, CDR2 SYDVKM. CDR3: CASSLVRGLHYSYEQYF. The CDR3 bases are TGTGCCAGCAGTTTAGTGCGGGGACTACATTACTCCTACGAGCAGTACTTC.